Below, 19 T cell receptor beta chains from the same sample are listed, as sequenced in a study of cytomegalovirus exposure and HLA in healthy donors. The data were produced by immunoSEQ multiplex PCR, yet TCRdb's version contains in-frame clones alone and is incomplete. This table holds under 85,000 clones, about 91% found once. Sequenced input: PBMCs. The receptors come from a man aged 18-30 years in good health and CMV-seropositive.

V gene TRBV28 combines with J gene TRBJ2-1, with no clear D. The germline V gene encodes CDR1 MDHEN and CDR2 SYDVKM. The CDR3 runs 12 residues. This chain's CDR3 is CGPWRRYNEQFF. The CDR3 DNA reads as TGTGGCCCCTGGCGGCGCTACAATGAGCAGTTCTTC.

The CDR3 bases are TGTGCCAGCAGGGCGGAGGGACTACCCTATGGCTACACCTTC. This sequence encodes CASRAEGLPYGYTF. V usage is TRBV6-5 and J usage is TRBJ1-2, with D possibly matching TRBD1 (5 bases). V was trimmed by 6 bases and J by 4 bases, leaving 15 bases between them. CDR3 length: 14 amino acids. Germline V gene sequence: CDR1 MNHEY, CDR2 SVGAGI.

V gene TRBV6-5 combines with J gene TRBJ1-4; 8 bases agree with TRBD1. V shed 3 bases and J 11 bases; nucleotides not matched to a gene: 11. Per the germline V gene, CDR1 is MNHEY and CDR2 is SVGAGI. CDR3 size: 15 residues. This CDR3 reads CASSYQTGGWRKLFF. CDR3 bases: TGTGCCAGCAGTTATCAAACAGGGGGGTGGCGGAAACTGTTTTTT.

This clone was seen a single time. This sequence joins TRBV30 and TRBJ1-5, with 7 bases aligning to TRBD1. Germline lookup yields CDR1 GTSNPN and CDR2 SVGIG (reference sequence). The CDR3 sequence is 14 residues long. V was pared by 0 bases and J by 7 bases, with 6 bases of the junction left unmatched. CDR3 amino acids: CAWSVQGLGQPQHF. CDR3 nucleotide sequence: TGTGCCTGGAGTGTACAGGGGTTAGGACAGCCCCAGCATTTT.

The gene calls are TRBV30 and TRBJ1-4, with TRBD1 matching over 10 bases. The trim removed 2 bases at V and 8 bases at J, leaving 5 bases unmatched. The V gene's germline CDR1 is GTSNPN and CDR2 SVGIG (reference sequence). The CDR3 sequence is 14 residues long. CDR3 sequence reads: CAWSTRQGAEKLFF. CDR3 nucleotides: TGTGCCTGGAGTACTCGACAGGGGGCGGAAAAACTGTTTTTT.

The V call is TRBV5-1, the J call TRBJ2-7, with a weak D call TRBD1 (5 bases). CDR3 length: 12 residues. V was cut by 0 bases and J by 6 bases, with 7 bases left in between. Germline CDR1 reads SGHRS; CDR2 reads YFSETQ. DNA of the CDR3: TGCGCCAGCAGCTTGGAGGGGATCGAGCAGTACTTC. This codes for CASSLEGIEQYF.

V gene TRBV28 combines with J gene TRBJ2-2, with 8 bases that match TRBD1. J lost 6 bases, V lost 1 base, and 10 bases had no gene match. The V gene's germline CDR1 is MDHEN and CDR2 SYDVKM. The CDR3 length is 17 residues. The CDR3 DNA reads TGTGCCAGCAGTTTATTACCCGACAGGGGAATAGCCGGGGAGCTGTTTTTT. It is translated as CASSLLPDRGIAGELFF.

The genes are TRBV5-1 and TRBJ2-7, with D possibly being TRBD1 (5 bases). The CDR3 runs 13 residues. V lost 1 base to trimming and J lost 4 bases, with 9 bases between them. Germline-derived CDR1 and CDR2 are SGHRS and YFSETQ. In DNA, the CDR3 is TGCGCCAGCAGCTTGAGTTCAGGGTACGAGCAGTACTTC. Its protein product is CASSLSSGYEQYF.

The DNA for the CDR3 is TGTGCCAGCAGCTTAGTTGGGACATCCAGCTCCTACGAGCAGTACTTC. This codes for CASSLVGTSSSYEQYF. The genes are TRBV11-2 and TRBJ2-7, with D maybe TRBD1 (6 bases). CDR1 is SGHAT and CDR2 is FQNNGV in the germline V gene. The CDR3 loop spans 16 amino acids. Trimming took 1 base from V and 0 from J, leaving 13 bases between them.

The rearrangement links TRBV5-6 to TRBJ1-2; 8 bases are a match to TRBD1. The CDR3 totals 14 residues. The V gene's germline CDR1 is SGHDT and CDR2 YYEEEE. The J segment lost 4 bases and the V segment lost 6 bases, leaving 8 bases of the junction unmatched. The CDR3 sequence: CASTNSRGLYGYTF. Here the CDR3 DNA reads TGTGCCAGCACCAACTCCAGGGGGCTCTATGGCTACACCTTC.

The chain employs TRBV5-4 and TRBJ2-7, with D hard to call. The V gene lost 4 bases and the J gene lost 6 bases, with 11 bases spanning the gap. The germline V gene encodes CDR1 SGHNT and CDR2 YYREEE (reference sequence). The CDR3 runs to 12 residues. Here the CDR3 DNA reads TGTGCCAGCAGCCCCTTTACGGGCGAGCAGTACTTC. It yields the protein CASSPFTGEQYF. Full variable domain (outside the CDR3, taken from reference TRBV5-4 and TRBJ2-7): ETGVTQSPTHLIKTRGQQVTLRCSSQSGHNTVSWYQQALGQGPQFIFQYYREEENGRGNFPPRFSGLQFPNYSSELNVNALELDDSALYLCASSPFTGEQYFGPGTRLTVT.

About this clone itself: Other nucleotide sequences from this sample produce the same CDR3. The gene calls are TRBV9 and TRBJ1-5; D is unresolved. V dropped 0 bases and J dropped 1 base, with 5 bases sitting between them. The CDR3 is 14 residues long. Germline values: CDR1 SGDLS, CDR2 YYNGEE. CDR3 sequence reads: CASSVAGSNQPQHF. The DNA for the CDR3 is TGTGCCAGCAGCGTAGCCGGGAGCAATCAGCCCCAGCATTTT.

The CDR3 DNA is TGTGCCAGCAGTCCGGACAGAACCTACAATGAGCAGTTCTTC. It specifies CASSPDRTYNEQFF. V gene TRBV2 combines with J gene TRBJ2-1, with a weak D call TRBD1 (6 bases). The CDR3 covers 14 residues. V shed 5 bases and J shed 2 bases, with 10 bases lying between them. CDR1 and CDR2 (germline): SNHLY, FYNNEI.

The chain is built from TRBV6-1 and TRBJ1-5; no clear D gene. The germline V and J ends were trimmed by 2 bases and 1 base, with 21 bases remaining between them. The length of the CDR3 is 19 residues. Germline CDR1 reads MNHNS; CDR2 reads SASEGT. CDR3 in DNA: TGTGCCAGCAGTGAAACGAGGGAGTCTACAGATCTAAGCAATCAGCCCCAGCATTTT. This encodes CASSETRESTDLSNQPQHF.

CDR3 in amino acids: CASSPFAGLNTEAFF. In DNA form, the CDR3 reads TGTGCCAGCAGCCCTTTCGCGGGACTGAACACTGAAGCTTTCTTT. V gene TRBV4-2 combines with J gene TRBJ1-1; tentative D call: TRBD1 (5 bases). The V end lost 4 bases, the J end lost 0 bases, and 12 bases lay between the germline ends. The CDR3 has 15 amino acids. Germline values: CDR1 LGHNA, CDR2 YNFKEQ.

The chain links TRBV28 to TRBJ2-3; tentative D call: TRBD2 (6 bases). The CDR3 loop spans 19 amino acids. Germline V gives CDR1 MDHEN, CDR2 SYDVKM. V lost 7 bases, J lost 0 bases, and 26 bases lay in between. The CDR3 spells CASISGSGFDLPSTDTQYF. In DNA, the CDR3 is TGTGCCAGCATCTCGGGGAGCGGGTTCGATCTCCCTAGCACAGATACGCAGTATTTT.

This chain connects TRBV7-2 to TRBJ2-7; 8 nucleotides line up with TRBD2. The trim removed 0 bases at V and 0 bases at J, leaving 10 bases unmatched. The germline gives CDR1 SGHTA, CDR2 FQGNSA. This CDR3 spans 18 amino acids. The CDR3 nucleotides read TGTGCCAGCAGCTTAGCACTACAGTTGAGCGGGAGCTCCTACGAGCAGTACTTC. Encoded protein: CASSLALQLSGSSYEQYF.

The chain joins TRBV5-1 to TRBJ2-7; 12 bases agree with TRBD1. Trimming removed 0 bases from V and 5 bases from J; junction bases left unmatched: 3. The V gene's germline CDR1 is SGHRS and CDR2 YFSETQ. The CDR3 consists of 15 residues. The CDR3 sequence: CASSLDGTGGDEQYF. CDR3 bases: TGCGCCAGCAGCTTGGATGGGACAGGGGGCGACGAGCAGTACTTC. Filled out from reference TRBV5-1 and TRBJ2-7, the complete variable domain reads KAGVTQTPRYLIKTRGQQVTLSCSPISGHRSVSWYQQTPGQGLQFLFEYFSETQRNKGNFPGRFSGRQFSNSRSEMNVSTLELGDSALYLCASSLDGTGGDEQYFGPGTRLTVT.

The chain carries TRBV28 and TRBJ2-5; a weak D match, TRBD2 (6 bases). CDR1 MDHEN and CDR2 SYDVKM come from the germline V gene. The CDR3 covers 14 residues. Trimming stripped 8 bases from V and 5 bases from J, with 18 bases between. CDR3: CASQPAGQQETQYF. The CDR3 region has the DNA TGTGCCAGCCAACCAGCGGGCCAGCAGGAGACCCAGTACTTC. The entire variable domain, with the rest obtained from reference TRBV28 and TRBJ2-5, is as follows: DVKVTQSSRYLVKRTGEKVFLECVQDMDHENMFWYRQDPGLGLRLIYFSYDVKMKEKGDIPEGYSVSREKKERFSLILESASTNQTSMYLCASQPAGQQETQYFGPGTRLLVL.